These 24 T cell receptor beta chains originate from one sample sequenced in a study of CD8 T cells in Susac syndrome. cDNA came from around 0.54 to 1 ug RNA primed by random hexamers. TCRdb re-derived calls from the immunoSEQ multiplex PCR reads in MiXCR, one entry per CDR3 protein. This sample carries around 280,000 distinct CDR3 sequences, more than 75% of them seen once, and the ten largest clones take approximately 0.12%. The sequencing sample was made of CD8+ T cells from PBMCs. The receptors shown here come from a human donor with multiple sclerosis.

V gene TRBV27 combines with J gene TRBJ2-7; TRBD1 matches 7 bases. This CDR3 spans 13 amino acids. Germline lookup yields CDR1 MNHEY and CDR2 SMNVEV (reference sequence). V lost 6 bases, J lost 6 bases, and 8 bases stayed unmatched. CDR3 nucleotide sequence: TGTGCCAGCAGCCCAGGGGGTTCCGGCGAGCAGTACTTC. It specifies CASSPGGSGEQYF.

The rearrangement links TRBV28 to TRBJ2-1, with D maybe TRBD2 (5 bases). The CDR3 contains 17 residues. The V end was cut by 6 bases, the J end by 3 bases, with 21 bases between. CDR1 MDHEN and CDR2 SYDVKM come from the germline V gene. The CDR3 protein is CASRPAIGELIYNEQFF. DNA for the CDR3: TGTGCCAGCAGACCGGCAATCGGGGAGTTGATCTACAATGAGCAGTTCTTC.

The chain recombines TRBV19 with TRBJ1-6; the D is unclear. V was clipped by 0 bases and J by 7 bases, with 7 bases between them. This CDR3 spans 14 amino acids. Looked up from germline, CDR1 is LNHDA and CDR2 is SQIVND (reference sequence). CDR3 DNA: TGTGCCAGTAGTATAGATGGATTCAATTCACCCCTCCACTTT. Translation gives CASSIDGFNSPLHF.

This chain's CDR3 is CASSLRPRGTDTQYF. The CDR3, as DNA: TGTGCCAGCAGTTTAAGGCCCAGGGGGACAGATACGCAGTATTTT. The chain combines TRBV28 with TRBJ2-3; 7 positions match TRBD1. V lost 2 bases, J lost 3 bases, and 5 bases stayed unmatched. Per germline, CDR1 MDHEN and CDR2 SYDVKM. This CDR3 has 15 amino acids. Full variable domain (outside the CDR3, taken from reference TRBV28 and TRBJ2-3): DVKVTQSSRYLVKRTGEKVFLECVQDMDHENMFWYRQDPGLGLRLIYFSYDVKMKEKGDIPEGYSVSREKKERFSLILESASTNQTSMYLCASSLRPRGTDTQYFGPGTRLTVL.

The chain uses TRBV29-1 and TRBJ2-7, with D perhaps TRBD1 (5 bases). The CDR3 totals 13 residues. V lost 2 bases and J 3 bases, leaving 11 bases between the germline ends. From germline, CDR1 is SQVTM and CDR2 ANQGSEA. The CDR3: CSVEKSRGYEQYF. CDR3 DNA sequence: TGCAGCGTTGAAAAGTCAAGGGGCTACGAGCAGTACTTC.

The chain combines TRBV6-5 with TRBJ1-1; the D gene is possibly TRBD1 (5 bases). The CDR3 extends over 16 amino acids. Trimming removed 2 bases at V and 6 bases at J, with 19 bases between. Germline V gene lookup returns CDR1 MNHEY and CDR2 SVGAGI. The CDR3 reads CASSYNPTGTFPEAFF. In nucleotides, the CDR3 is TGTGCCAGCAGTTACAACCCCACCGGGACCTTCCCTGAAGCTTTCTTT.

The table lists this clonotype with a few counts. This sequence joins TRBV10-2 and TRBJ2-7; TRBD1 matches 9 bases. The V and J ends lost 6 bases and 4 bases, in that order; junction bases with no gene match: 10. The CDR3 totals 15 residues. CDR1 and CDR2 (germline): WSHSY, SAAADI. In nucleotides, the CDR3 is TGCGCCAGCAGGGAACCGGGACAGGGCTTGTACGAGCAGTACTTC. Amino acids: CASREPGQGLYEQYF.

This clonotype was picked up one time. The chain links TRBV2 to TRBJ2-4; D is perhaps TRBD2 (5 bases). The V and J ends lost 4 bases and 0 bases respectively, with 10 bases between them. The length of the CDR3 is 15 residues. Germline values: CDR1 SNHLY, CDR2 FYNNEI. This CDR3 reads CASSVGRVAKNIQYF. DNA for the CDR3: TGTGCCAGCAGTGTTGGGAGAGTAGCCAAAAACATTCAGTACTTC.

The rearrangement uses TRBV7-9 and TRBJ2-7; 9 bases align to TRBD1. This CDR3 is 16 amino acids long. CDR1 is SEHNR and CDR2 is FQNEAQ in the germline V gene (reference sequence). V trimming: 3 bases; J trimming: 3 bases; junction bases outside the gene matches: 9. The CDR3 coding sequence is TGTGCCAGCAGCTTGGACCCGGGACAGGGATACTACGAGCAGTACTTC. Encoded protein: CASSLDPGQGYYEQYF.

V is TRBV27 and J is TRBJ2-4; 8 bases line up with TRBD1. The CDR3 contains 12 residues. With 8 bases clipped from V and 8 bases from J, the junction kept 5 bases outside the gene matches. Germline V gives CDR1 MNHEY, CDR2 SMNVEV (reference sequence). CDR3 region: CASRQGSHIQYF. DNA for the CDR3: TGTGCCAGCCGACAGGGGAGCCACATTCAGTACTTC.

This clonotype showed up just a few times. Here the CDR3 reads CASSYSDYAEQYF. The CDR3 region has the DNA TGTGCCAGCAGTTACTCGGACTATGCGGAGCAGTACTTC. The rearrangement links TRBV6-5 to TRBJ2-7, with a weak D call TRBD2 (6 bases). V was trimmed by 0 bases and J by 7 bases, leaving 10 bases between them. This CDR3 spans 13 amino acids. Germline V gene data show CDR1 as MNHEY and CDR2 as SVGAGI.

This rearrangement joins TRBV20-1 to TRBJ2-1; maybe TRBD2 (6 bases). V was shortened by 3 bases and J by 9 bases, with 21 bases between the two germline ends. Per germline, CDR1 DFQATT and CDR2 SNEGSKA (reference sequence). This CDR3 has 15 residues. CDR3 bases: TGCAGTGCTAGGACACTACAAGGGAGGATTGGTGAGCAGTTCTTC. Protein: CSARTLQGRIGEQFF.

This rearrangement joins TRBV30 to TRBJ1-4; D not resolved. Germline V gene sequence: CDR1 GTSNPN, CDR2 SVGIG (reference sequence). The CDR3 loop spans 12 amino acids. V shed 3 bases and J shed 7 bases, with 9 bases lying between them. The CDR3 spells CAWRGQVEKLFF. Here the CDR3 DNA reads TGTGCCTGGAGAGGGCAGGTTGAAAAACTGTTTTTT.

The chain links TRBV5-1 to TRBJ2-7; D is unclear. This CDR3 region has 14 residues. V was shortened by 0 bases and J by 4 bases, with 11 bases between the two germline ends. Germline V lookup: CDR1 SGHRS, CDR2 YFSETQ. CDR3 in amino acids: CASSLEMGPYEQYF. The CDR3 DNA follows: TGCGCCAGCAGCTTGGAAATGGGTCCGTACGAGCAGTACTTC.

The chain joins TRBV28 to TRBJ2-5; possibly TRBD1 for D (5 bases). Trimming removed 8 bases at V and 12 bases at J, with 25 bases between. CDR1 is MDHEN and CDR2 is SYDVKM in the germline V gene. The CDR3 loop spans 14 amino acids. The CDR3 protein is CASSTALPGPLKYF. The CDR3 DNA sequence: TGTGCCAGCTCAACTGCTCTTCCAGGGCCCCTGAAGTACTTC.

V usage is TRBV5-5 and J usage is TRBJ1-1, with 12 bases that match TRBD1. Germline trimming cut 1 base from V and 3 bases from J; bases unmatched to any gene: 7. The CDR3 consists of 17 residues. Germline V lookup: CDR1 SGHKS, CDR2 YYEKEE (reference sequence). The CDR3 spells CASSLLGTGGGYTEAFF. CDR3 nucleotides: TGTGCCAGCAGCTTGTTAGGGACAGGGGGCGGATACACTGAAGCTTTCTTT.

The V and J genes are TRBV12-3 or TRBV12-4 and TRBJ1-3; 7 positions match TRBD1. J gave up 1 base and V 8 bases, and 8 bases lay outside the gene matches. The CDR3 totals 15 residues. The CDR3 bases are TGTGCCAGCGGCTGGGACAGCCTATCTGGAAACACCATATATTTT. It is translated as CASGWDSLSGNTIYF.

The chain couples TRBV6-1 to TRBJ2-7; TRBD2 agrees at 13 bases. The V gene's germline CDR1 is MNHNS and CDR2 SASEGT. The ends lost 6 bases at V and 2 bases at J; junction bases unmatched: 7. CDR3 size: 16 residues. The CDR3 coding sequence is TGTGCCAGCAGGGAAACCGGGACTAGCGGGACCTACGAGCAGTACTTC. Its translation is CASRETGTSGTYEQYF.

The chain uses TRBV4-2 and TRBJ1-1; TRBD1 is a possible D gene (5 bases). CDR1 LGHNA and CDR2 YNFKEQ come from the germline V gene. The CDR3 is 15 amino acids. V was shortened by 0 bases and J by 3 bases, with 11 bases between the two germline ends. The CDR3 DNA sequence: TGTGCCAGCAGCCAAGATGAAGGCAGGGACACTGAAGCTTTCTTT. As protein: CASSQDEGRDTEAFF.

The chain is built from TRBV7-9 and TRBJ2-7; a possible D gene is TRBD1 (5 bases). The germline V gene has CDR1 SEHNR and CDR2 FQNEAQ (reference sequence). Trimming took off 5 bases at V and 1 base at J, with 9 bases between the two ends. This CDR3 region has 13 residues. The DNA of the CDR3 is TGTGCCAGCAGCGCTAAGGGGTCCTACGAGCAGTACTTC. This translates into CASSAKGSYEQYF.

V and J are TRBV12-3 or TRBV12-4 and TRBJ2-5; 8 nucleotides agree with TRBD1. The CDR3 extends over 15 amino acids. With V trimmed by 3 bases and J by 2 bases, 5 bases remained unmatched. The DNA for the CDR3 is TGTGCCAGCAGTTTCGGGGACAGGAGTCAAGAGACCCAGTACTTC. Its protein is CASSFGDRSQETQYF.

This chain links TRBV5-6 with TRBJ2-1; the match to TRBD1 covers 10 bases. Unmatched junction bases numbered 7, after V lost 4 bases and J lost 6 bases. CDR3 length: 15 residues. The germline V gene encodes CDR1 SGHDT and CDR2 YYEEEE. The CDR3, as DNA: TGTGCCAGCAGCCTCCGGGACAGGGGACCCAATGAGCAGTTCTTC. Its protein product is CASSLRDRGPNEQFF.

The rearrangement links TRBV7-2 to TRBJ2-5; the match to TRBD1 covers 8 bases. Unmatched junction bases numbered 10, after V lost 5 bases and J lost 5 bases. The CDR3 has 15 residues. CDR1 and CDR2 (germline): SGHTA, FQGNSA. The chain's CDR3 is CASSLLRTGRETQYF. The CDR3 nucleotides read TGTGCCAGCAGCCTGTTACGGACAGGGAGGGAGACCCAGTACTTC. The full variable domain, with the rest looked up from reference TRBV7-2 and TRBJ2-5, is GAGVSQSPSNKVTEKGKDVELRCDPISGHTALYWYRQSLGQGLEFLIYFQGNSAPDKSGLPSDRFSAERTGGSVSTLTIQRTQQEDSAVYLCASSLLRTGRETQYFGPGTRLLVL.

CDR3 protein: CASSYSGSSEQYF. Here the CDR3 DNA reads TGTGCCAGCAGCTACTCTGGGAGCTCCGAGCAGTACTTC. The chain employs TRBV9 and TRBJ2-7; perhaps TRBD2 as D (5 bases). Germline assignment: CDR1 SGDLS and CDR2 YYNGEE. V was cut by 4 bases and J by 6 bases, with 14 bases left in between. The CDR3 is 13 residues long.